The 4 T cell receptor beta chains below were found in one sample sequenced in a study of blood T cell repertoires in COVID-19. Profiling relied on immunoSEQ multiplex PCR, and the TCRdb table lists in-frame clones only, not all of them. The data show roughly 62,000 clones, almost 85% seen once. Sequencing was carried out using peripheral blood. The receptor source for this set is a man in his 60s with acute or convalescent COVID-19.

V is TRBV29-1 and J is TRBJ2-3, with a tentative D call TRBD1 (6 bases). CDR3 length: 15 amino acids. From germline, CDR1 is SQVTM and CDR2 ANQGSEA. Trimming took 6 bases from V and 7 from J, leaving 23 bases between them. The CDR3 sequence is CSVGDIGRSVNTQYF. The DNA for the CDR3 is TGCAGCGTGGGGGACATTGGAAGATCCGTGAATACGCAGTATTTT.

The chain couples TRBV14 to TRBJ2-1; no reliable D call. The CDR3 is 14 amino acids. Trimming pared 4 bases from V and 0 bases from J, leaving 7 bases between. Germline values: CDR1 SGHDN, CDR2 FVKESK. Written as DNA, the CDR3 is TGTGCCAGCAGCCCGATTAGCTCCTACAATGAGCAGTTCTTC. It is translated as CASSPISSYNEQFF.

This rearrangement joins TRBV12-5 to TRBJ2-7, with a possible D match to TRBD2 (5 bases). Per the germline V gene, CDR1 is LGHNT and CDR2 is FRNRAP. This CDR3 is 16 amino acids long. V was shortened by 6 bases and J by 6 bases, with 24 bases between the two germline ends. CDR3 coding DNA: TGTGCTAGTGGCCCACCGGGATCTATTTTCCCCCGCGAGCAGTACTTC. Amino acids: CASGPPGSIFPREQYF.

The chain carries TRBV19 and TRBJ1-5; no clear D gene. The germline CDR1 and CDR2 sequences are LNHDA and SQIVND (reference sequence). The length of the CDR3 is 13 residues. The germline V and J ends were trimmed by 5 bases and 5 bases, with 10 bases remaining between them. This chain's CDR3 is CASSPRMDQPQHF. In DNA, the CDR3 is TGTGCCAGTAGTCCGCGTATGGATCAGCCCCAGCATTTT.